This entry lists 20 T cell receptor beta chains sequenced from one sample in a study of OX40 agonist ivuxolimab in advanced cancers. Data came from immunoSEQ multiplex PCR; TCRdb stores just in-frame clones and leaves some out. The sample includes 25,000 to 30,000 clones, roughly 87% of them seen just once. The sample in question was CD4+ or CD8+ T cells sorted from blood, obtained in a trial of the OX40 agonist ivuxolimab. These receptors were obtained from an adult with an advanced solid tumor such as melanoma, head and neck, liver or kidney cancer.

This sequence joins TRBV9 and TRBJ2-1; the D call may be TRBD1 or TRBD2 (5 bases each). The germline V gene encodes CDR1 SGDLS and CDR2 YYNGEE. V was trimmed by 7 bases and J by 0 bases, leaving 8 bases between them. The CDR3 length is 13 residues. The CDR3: CASEGHSYNEQFF. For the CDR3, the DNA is TGTGCCAGCGAGGGGCACTCCTACAATGAGCAGTTCTTC.

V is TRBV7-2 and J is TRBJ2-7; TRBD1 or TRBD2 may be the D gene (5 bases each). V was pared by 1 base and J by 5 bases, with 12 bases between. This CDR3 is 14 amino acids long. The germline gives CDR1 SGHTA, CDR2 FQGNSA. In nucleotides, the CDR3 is TGTGCCAGCAGCTTAGTCTCAGGGAGCGACGAGCAGTACTTC. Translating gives CASSLVSGSDEQYF. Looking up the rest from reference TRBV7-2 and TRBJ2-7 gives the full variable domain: GAGVSQSPSNKVTEKGKDVELRCDPISGHTALYWYRQSLGQGLEFLIYFQGNSAPDKSGLPSDRFSAERTGGSVSTLTIQRTQQEDSAVYLCASSLVSGSDEQYFGPGTRLTVT.

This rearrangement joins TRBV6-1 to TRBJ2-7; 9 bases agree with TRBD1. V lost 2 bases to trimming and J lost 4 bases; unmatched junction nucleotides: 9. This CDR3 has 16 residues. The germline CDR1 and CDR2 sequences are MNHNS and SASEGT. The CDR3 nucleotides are TGTGCCAGCAGTGAACGGGAGACAGGGGGGAAATACGAGCAGTACTTC. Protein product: CASSERETGGKYEQYF.

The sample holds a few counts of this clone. The CDR3 protein is CASSLAVGGNQPQHF. CDR3 DNA sequence: TGTGCCAGCAGCTTAGCTGTGGGTGGCAATCAGCCCCAGCATTTT. This chain joins TRBV7-2 and TRBJ1-5; D uncertain. The CDR3 runs to 15 residues. Per the germline V gene, CDR1 is SGHTA and CDR2 is FQGNSA. V was trimmed by 0 bases and J by 2 bases, leaving 8 bases between them.

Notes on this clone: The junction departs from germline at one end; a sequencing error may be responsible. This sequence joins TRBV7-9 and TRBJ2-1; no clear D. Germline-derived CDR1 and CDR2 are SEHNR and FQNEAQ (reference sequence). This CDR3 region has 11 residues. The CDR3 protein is CASSLEATEVF. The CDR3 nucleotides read TGTGCCAGCAGCTTAGAAGCAACTGAGGTCTTC.

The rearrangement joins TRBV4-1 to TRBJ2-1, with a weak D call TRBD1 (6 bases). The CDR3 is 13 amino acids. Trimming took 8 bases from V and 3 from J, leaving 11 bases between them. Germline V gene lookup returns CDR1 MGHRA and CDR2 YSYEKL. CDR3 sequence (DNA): TGCGCCAGCGGGACAAGGGGCTACAATGAGCAGTTCTTC. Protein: CASGTRGYNEQFF.

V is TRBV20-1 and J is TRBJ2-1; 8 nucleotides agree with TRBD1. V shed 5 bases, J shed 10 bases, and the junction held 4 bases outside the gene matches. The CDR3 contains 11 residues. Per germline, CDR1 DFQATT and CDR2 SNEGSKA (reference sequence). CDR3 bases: TGCAGTGCTCCCAGGGGGCTGGAGCAGTTCTTC. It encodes CSAPRGLEQFF.

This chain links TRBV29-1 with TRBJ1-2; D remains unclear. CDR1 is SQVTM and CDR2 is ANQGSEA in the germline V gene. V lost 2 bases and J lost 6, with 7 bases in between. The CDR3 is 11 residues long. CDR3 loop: CSVEPRDGYTF. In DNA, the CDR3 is TGCAGCGTTGAACCGCGGGATGGCTACACCTTC. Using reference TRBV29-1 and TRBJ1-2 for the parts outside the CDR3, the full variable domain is SAVISQKPSRDICQRGTSLTIQCQVDSQVTMMFWYRQQPGQSLTLIATANQGSEATYESGFVIDKFPISRPNLTFSTLTVSNMSPEDSSIYLCSVEPRDGYTFGSGTRLTVV.

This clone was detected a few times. The CDR3 here is CASSSDVQGTGNTIYF. The DNA for the CDR3 is TGCGCCAGCAGCTCGGACGTACAGGGAACTGGAAACACCATATATTTT. The chain joins TRBV5-1 to TRBJ1-3; TRBD1 is a possible D gene (6 bases). This CDR3 comprises 16 residues. V dropped 3 bases and J dropped 2 bases, with 15 bases sitting between them. Germline CDR1 SGHRS, CDR2 YFSETQ.

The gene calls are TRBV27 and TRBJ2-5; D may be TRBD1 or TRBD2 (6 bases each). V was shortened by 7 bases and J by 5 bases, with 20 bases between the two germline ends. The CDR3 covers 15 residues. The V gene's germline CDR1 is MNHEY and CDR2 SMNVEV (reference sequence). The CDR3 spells CASTPFGGRPETQYF. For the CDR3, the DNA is TGTGCCAGCACCCCTTTTGGGGGGCGCCCGGAGACCCAGTACTTC.

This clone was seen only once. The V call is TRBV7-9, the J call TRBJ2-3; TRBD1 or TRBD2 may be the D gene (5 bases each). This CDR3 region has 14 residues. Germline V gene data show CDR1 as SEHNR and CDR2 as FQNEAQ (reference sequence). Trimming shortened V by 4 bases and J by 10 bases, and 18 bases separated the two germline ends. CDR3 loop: CASSSPGPGTPQYF. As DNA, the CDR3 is TGTGCCAGCAGCTCCCCGGGTCCCGGGACCCCGCAGTATTTT.

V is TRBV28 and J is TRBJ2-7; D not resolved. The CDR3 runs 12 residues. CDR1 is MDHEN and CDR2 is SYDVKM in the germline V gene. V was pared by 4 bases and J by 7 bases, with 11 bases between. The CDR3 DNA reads TGTGCCAGCAGTTCGGTTCTCTGGGAGCAGTACTTC. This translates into CASSSVLWEQYF.

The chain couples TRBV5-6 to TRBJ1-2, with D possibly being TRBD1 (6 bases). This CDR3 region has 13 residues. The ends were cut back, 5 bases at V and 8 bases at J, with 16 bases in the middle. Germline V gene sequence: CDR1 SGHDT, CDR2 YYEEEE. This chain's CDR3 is CASRAGQLQGYTF. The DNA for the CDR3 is TGTGCCAGCAGGGCAGGACAGCTTCAGGGCTACACCTTC.

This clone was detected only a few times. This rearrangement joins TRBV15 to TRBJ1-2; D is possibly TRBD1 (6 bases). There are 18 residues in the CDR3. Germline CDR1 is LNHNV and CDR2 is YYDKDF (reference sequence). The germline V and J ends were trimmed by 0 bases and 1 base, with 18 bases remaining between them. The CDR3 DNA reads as TGTGCCACCAGCAGAGAGGGGGCCGGCCTAGGGGTTAACTATGGCTACACCTTC. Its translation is CATSREGAGLGVNYGYTF.

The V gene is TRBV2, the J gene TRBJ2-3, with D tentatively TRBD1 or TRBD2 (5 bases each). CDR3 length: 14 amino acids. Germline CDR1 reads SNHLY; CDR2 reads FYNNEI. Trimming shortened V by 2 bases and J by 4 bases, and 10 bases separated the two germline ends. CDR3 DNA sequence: TGTGCCAGCAGTGAACTTGTGGGGGCAGATACGCAGTATTTT. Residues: CASSELVGADTQYF.

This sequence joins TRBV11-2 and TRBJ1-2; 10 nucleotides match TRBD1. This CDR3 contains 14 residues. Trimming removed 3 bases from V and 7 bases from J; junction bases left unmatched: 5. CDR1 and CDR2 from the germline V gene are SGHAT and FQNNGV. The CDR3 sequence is CASSFGTGVFGYTF. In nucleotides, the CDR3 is TGTGCCAGCAGCTTTGGGACAGGGGTATTTGGCTACACCTTC.

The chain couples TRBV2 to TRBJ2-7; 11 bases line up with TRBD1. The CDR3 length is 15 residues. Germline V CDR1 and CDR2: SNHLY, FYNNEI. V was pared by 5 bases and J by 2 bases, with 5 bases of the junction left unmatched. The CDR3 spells CASSYGQGATYEQYF. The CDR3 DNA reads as TGTGCCAGCAGTTACGGACAGGGGGCTACCTACGAGCAGTACTTC.

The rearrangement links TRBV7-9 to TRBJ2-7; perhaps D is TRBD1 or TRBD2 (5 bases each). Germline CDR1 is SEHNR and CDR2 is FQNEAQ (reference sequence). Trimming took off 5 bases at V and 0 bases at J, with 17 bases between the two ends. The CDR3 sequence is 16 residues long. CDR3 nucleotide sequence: TGTGCCAGCAGCGAAACCGGGACCTCAAGCTCCTACGAGCAGTACTTC. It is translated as CASSETGTSSSYEQYF.

This CDR3 reads CATSRDRSVRHEQYF. DNA of the CDR3: TGTGCCACCAGCAGAGATCGCTCAGTGAGGCACGAGCAGTACTTC. V gene TRBV15 combines with J gene TRBJ2-7; D unclear. Trimming removed 0 bases from V and 5 bases from J, with 14 bases in between. The CDR3 spans 15 residues. CDR1 LNHNV and CDR2 YYDKDF come from the germline V gene (reference sequence).

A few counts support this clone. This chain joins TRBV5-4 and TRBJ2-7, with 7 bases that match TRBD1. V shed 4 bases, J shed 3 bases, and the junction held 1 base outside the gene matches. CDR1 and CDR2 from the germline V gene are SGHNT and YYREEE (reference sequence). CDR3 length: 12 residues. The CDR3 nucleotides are TGTGCCAGCAGCCGGGACAGCTACGAGCAGTACTTC. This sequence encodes CASSRDSYEQYF.